This record covers a single TCR beta chain. Antigen specificity is unknown. The sample comes from a study of graft-versus-host responses after intestinal transplantation. Study-level information: Multivisceral, liver-intestinal, or isolated intestinal transplants were given to recipients.

The method was immunoSEQ multiplex PCR; TCRdb's version includes in-frame clones alone and lacks a portion of them. The sample includes about 120,000 clones, just over 90% seen only once; the top ten take under 0.2%. Findings and limits, study-wide: Researchers found GvH clones in recipient marrow, and some showed up first in ileum or blood.

The CDR3 is made up of 12 amino acids. Trimming cost V 5 bases and J 11 bases, with 10 bases left between them. The germline V gene encodes CDR1 LNHDA and CDR2 SQIVND (reference sequence). The sequence derives from a human donor who received an intestinal transplant. Sequencing used unstimulated CD4+ T cells sorted from spleen or lymph node cells, obtained before intestinal transplant. The chain combines TRBV19 with TRBJ1-6, with no clear D. CDR3 DNA sequence: TGTGCCAGTAGTGGCAGGTTAGCACCCCTCCACTTT. This gives the protein CASSGRLAPLHF.